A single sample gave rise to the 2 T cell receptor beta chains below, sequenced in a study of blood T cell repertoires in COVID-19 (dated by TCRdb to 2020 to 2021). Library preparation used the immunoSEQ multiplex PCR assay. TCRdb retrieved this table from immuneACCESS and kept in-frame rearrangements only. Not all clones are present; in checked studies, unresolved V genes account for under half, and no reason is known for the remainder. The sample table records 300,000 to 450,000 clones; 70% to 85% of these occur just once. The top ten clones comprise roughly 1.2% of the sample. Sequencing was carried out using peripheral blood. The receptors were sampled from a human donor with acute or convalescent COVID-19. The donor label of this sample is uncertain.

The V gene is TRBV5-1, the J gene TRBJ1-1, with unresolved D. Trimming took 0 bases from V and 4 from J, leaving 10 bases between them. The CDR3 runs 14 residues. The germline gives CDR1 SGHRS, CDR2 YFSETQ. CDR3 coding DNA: TGCGCCAGCAGCTTGGCCGGGATCCCCACTGAAGCTTTCTTT. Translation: CASSLAGIPTEAFF. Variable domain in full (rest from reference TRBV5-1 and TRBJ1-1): KAGVTQTPRYLIKTRGQQVTLSCSPISGHRSVSWYQQTPGQGLQFLFEYFSETQRNKGNFPGRFSGRQFSNSRSEMNVSTLELGDSALYLCASSLAGIPTEAFFGQGTRLTVV.

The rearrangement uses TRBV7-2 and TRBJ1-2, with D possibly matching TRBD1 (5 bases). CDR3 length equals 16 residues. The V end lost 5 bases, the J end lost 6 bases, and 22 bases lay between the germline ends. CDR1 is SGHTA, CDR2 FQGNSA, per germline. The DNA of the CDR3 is TGTGCCAGCAGCACCCCAGGGTCCCCCAAATCGCATGGCTACACCTTC. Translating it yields CASSTPGSPKSHGYTF.